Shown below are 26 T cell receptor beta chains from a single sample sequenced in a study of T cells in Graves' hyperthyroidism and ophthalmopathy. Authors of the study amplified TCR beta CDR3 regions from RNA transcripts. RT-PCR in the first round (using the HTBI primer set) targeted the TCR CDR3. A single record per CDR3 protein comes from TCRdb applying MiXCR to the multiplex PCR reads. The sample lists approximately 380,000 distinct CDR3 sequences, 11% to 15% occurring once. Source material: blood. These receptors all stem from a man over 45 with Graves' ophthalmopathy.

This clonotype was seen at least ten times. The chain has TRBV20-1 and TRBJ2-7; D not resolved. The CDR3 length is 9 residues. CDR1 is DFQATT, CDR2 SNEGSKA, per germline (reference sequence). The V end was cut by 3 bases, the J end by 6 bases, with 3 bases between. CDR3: CSASAEQYF. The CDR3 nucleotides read TGCAGTGCTAGTGCCGAGCAGTACTTC.

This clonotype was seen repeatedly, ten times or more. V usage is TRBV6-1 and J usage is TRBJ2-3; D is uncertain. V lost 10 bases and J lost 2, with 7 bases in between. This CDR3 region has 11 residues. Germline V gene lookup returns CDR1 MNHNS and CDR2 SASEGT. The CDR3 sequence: CATLNTDTQYF. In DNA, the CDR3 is TGTGCCACTCTAAACACAGATACGCAGTATTTT.

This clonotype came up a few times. For the CDR3, the DNA is TGTGCCACGAACCCCAGCGGGAGGAACAATGAGCAGTTCTTC. Protein sequence: CATNPSGRNNEQFF. This chain joins TRBV9 and TRBJ2-1; TRBD2 aligns across 9 bases. The CDR3 length is 14 residues. J was trimmed by 5 bases and V by 9 bases; bases with no gene match: 9. Germline assignment: CDR1 SGDLS and CDR2 YYNGEE. Based on the CDR3 plus reference TRBV9 and TRBJ2-1, the full variable domain is DSGVTQTPKHLITATGQRVTLRCSPRSGDLSVYWYQQSLDQGLQFLIQYYNGEERAKGNILERFSAQQFPDLHSELNLSSLELGDSALYFCATNPSGRNNEQFFGPGTRLTVL.

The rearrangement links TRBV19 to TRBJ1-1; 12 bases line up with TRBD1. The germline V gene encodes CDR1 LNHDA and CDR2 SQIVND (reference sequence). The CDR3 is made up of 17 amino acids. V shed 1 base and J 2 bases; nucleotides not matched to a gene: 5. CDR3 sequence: CASSIVRDRGQNTEAFF. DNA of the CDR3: TGTGCCAGTAGTATAGTCCGGGACAGGGGGCAAAACACTGAAGCTTTCTTT.

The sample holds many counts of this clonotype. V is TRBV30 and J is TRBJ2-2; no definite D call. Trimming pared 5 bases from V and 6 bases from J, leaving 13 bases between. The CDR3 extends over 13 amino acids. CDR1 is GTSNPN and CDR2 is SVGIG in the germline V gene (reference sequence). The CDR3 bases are TGTGCCTGGCGAAGACTGCCTCCCGGGGAGCTGTTTTTT. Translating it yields CAWRRLPPGELFF.

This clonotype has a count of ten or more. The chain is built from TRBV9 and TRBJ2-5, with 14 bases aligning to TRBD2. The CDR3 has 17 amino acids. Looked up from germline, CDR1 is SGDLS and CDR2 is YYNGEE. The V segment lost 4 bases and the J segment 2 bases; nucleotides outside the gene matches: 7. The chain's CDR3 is CASSPGLAGVEQETQYF. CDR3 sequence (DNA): TGTGCCAGCAGCCCGGGACTAGCGGGAGTAGAACAAGAGACCCAGTACTTC.

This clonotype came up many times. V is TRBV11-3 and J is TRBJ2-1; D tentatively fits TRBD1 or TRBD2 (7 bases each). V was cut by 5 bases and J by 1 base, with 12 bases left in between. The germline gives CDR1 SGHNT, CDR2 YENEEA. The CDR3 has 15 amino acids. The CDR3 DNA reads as TGTGCCAGCAGCCAGGGGGAGGGTTCCTACAATGAGCAGTTCTTC. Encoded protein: CASSQGEGSYNEQFF. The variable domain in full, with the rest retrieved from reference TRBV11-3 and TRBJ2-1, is EAGVVQSPRYKIIEKKQPVAFWCNPISGHNTLYWYLQNLGQGPELLIRYENEEAVDDSQLPKDRFSAERLKGVDSTLKIQPAELGDSAVYLCASSQGEGSYNEQFFGPGTRLTVL.

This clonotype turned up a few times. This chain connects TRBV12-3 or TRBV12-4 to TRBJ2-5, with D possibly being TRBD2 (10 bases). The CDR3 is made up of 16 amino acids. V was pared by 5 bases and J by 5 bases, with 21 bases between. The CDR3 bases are TGTGCCAGCAGTAACCCACTAGCGGGGACAGGGGAGACCCAGTACTTC. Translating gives CASSNPLAGTGETQYF.

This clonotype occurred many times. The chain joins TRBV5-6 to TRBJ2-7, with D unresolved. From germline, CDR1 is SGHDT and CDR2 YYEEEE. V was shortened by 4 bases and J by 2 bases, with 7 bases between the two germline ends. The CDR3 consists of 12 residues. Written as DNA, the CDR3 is TGTGCCAGCAGCCGACAAGCCTACGAGCAGTACTTC. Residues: CASSRQAYEQYF. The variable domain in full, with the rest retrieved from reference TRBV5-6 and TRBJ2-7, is DAGVTQSPTHLIKTRGQQVTLRCSPKSGHDTVSWYQQALGQGPQFIFQYYEEEERQRGNFPDRFSGHQFPNYSSELNVNALLLGDSALYLCASSRQAYEQYFGPGTRLTVT.

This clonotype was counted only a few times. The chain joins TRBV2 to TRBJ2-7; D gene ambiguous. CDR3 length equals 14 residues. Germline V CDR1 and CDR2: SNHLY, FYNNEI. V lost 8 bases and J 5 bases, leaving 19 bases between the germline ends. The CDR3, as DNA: TGTGCCAGCGGGCCTGGGCGCGGTATCGACGAGCAGTACTTC. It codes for CASGPGRGIDEQYF.

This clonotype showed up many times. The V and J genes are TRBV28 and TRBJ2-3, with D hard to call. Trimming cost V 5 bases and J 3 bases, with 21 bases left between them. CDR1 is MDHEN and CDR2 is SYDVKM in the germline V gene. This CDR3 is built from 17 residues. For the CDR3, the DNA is TGTGCCAGCAGTGGATATCAGCTCACGCTCAGTACAGATACGCAGTATTTT. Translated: CASSGYQLTLSTDTQYF.

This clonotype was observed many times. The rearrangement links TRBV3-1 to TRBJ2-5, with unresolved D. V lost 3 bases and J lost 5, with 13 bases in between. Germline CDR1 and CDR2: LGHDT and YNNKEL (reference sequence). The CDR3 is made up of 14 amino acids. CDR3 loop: CASSQGGFGETQYF. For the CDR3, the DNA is TGTGCCAGCAGCCAGGGTGGGTTCGGTGAGACCCAGTACTTC.

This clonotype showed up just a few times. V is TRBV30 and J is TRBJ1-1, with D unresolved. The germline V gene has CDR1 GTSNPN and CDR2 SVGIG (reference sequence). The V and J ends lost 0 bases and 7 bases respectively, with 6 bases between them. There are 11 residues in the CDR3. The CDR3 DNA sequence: TGTGCCTGGAGTGTACTCGGTGAAGCTTTCTTT. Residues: CAWSVLGEAFF.

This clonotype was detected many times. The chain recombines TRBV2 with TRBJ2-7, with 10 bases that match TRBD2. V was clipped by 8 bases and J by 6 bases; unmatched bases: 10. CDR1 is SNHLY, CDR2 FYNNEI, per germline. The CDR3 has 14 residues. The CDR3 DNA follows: TGTGCCAGCCTGAGCGGGAGGGCCACTCCCGAGCAGTACTTC. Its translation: CASLSGRATPEQYF.

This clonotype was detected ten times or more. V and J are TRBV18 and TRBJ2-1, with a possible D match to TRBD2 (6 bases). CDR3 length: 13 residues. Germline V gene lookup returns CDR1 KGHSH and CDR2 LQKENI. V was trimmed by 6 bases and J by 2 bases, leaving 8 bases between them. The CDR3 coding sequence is TGTGCCAGCTCGTCGGGAGCCTACAATGAGCAGTTCTTC. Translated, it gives CASSSGAYNEQFF.

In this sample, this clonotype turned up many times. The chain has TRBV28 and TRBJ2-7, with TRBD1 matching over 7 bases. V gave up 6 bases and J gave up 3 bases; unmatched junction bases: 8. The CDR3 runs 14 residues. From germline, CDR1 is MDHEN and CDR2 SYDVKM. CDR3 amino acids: CASRPGTDRYEQYF. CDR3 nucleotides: TGTGCCAGCAGACCCGGGACAGATCGCTACGAGCAGTACTTC. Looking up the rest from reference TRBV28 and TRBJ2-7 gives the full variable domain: DVKVTQSSRYLVKRTGEKVFLECVQDMDHENMFWYRQDPGLGLRLIYFSYDVKMKEKGDIPEGYSVSREKKERFSLILESASTNQTSMYLCASRPGTDRYEQYFGPGTRLTVT.

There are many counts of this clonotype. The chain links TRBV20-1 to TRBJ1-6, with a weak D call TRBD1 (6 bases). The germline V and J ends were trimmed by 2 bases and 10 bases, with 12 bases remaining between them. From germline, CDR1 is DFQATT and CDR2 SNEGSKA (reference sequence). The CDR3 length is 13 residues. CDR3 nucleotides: TGCAGTGCTAGACCAGGGGAAGGCTCACCCCTCCACTTT. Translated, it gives CSARPGEGSPLHF.

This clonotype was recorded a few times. The DNA of the CDR3 is TGTGCCAGCAGTGATCTAGCGGGAGTTGGCGAAAACATTCAGTACTTC. Amino acids: CASSDLAGVGENIQYF. The chain couples TRBV2 to TRBJ2-4; the match to TRBD2 covers 10 bases. The CDR3 is 16 amino acids. V shed 3 bases and J 5 bases; nucleotides not matched to a gene: 7. CDR1 is SNHLY, CDR2 FYNNEI, per germline.

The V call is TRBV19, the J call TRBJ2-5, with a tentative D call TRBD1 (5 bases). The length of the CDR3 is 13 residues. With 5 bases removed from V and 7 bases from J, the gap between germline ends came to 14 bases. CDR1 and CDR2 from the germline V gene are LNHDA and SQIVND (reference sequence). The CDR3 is CASSDHRLGTQYF. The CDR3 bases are TGTGCCAGTAGTGACCACAGGCTGGGGACCCAGTACTTC. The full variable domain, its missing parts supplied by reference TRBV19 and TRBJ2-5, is DGGITQSPKYLFRKEGQNVTLSCEQNLNHDAMYWYRQDPGQGLRLIYYSQIVNDFQKGDIAEGYSVSREKKESFPLTVTSAQKNPTAFYLCASSDHRLGTQYFGPGTRLLVL.

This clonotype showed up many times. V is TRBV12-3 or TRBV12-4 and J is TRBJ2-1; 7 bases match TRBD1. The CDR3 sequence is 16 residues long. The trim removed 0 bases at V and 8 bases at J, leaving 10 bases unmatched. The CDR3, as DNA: TGTGCCAGCAGTTTAGCTATGACAGGGAAGGGTTATGAGCAGTTCTTC. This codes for CASSLAMTGKGYEQFF.

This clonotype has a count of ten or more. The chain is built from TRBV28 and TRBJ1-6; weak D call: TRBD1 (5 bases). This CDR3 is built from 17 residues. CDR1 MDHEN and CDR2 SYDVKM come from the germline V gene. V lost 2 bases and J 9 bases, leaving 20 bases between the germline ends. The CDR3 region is CASSLPPTHGGSSPLHF. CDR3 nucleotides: TGTGCCAGCAGTTTACCGCCGACACACGGGGGTAGTTCACCCCTCCACTTT.

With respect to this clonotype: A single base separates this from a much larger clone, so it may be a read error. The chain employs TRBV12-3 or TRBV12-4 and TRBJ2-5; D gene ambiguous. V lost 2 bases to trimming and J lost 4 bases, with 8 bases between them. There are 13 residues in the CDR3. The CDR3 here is CASSLSDRETQYF. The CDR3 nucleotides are TGTGCCAGCAGTTTAAGCGATCGAGAGACCCAGTACTTC.

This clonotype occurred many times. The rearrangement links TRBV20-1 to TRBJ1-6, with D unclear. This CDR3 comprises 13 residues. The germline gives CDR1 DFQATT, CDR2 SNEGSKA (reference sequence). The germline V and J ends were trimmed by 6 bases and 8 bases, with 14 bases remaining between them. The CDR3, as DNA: TGCAGTGCCGGGGTTTTGGGCGATTCACCCCTCCACTTT. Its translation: CSAGVLGDSPLHF.

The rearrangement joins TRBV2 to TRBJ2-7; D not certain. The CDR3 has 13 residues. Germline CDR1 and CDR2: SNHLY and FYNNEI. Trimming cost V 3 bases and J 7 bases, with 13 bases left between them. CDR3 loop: CASSESLGWEQYF. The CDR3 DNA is TGTGCCAGCAGTGAGTCTCTGGGTTGGGAGCAGTACTTC.

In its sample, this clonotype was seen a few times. In DNA form, the CDR3 reads TGTGCCTGGAGTGGAGGGGACAATCAGCCCCAGCATTTT. As protein: CAWSGGDNQPQHF. V and J are TRBV30 and TRBJ1-5, with D maybe TRBD1 (5 bases). Germline V gene lookup returns CDR1 GTSNPN and CDR2 SVGIG (reference sequence). Trimming cost V 1 base and J 3 bases, with 7 bases left between them. The CDR3 runs to 13 residues.

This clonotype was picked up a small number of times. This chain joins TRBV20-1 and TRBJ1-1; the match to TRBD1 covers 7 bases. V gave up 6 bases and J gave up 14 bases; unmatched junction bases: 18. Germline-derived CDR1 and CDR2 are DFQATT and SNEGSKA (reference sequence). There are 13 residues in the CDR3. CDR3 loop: CSAAKGQIGFGFF. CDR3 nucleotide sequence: TGCAGTGCCGCTAAGGGACAGATCGGCTTTGGGTTCTTT.